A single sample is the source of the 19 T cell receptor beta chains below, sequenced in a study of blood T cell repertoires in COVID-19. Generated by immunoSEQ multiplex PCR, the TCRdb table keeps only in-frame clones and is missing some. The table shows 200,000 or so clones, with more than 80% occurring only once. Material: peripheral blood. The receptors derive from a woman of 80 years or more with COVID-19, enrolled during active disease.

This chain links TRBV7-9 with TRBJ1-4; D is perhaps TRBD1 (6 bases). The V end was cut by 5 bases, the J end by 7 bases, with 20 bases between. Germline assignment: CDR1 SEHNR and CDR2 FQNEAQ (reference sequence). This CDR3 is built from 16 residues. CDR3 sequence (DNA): TGTGCCAGCAGCCACCCCCCTGACAGGACCGGTGAAAAACTGTTTTTT. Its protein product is CASSHPPDRTGEKLFF.

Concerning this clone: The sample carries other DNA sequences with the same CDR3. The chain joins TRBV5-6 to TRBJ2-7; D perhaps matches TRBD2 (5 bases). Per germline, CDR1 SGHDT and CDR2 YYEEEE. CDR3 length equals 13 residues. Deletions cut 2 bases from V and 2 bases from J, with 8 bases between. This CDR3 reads CASSFRGAYEQYF. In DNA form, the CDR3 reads TGTGCCAGCAGCTTTCGGGGAGCCTACGAGCAGTACTTC.

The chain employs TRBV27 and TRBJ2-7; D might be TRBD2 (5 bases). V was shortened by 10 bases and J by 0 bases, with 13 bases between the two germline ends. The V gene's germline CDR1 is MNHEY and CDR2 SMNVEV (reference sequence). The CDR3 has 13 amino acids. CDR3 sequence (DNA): TGTGCCACCGCTTTGGACTCCTCCTACGAGCAGTACTTC. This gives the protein CATALDSSYEQYF.

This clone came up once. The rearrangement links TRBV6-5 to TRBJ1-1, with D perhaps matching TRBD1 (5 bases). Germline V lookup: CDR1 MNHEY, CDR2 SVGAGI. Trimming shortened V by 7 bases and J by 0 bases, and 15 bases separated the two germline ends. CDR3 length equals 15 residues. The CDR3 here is CASIPPGPMNTEAFF. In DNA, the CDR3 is TGTGCCAGCATCCCCCCAGGGCCTATGAACACTGAAGCTTTCTTT.

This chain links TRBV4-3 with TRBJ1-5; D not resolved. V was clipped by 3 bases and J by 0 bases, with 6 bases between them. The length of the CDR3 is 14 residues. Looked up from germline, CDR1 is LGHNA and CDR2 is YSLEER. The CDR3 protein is CASSQSYSNQPQHF. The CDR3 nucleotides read TGCGCCAGCAGCCAGTCCTATAGCAATCAGCCCCAGCATTTT.

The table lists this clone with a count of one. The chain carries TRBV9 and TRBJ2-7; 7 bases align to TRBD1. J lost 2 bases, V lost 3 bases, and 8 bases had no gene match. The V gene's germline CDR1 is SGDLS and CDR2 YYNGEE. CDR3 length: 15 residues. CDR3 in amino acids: CASSGQKGQPYEQYF. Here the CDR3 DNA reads TGTGCCAGCAGCGGACAGAAGGGACAGCCCTACGAGCAGTACTTC. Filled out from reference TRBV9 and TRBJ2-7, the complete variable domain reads DSGVTQTPKHLITATGQRVTLRCSPRSGDLSVYWYQQSLDQGLQFLIQYYNGEERAKGNILERFSAQQFPDLHSELNLSSLELGDSALYFCASSGQKGQPYEQYFGPGTRLTVT.

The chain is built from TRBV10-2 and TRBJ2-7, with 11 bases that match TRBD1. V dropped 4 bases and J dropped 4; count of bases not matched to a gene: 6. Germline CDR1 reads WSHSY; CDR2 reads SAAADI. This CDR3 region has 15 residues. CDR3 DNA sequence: TGCGCCAGCAGTGGTAGGACAGGGGGCGGTTACGAGCAGTACTTC. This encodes CASSGRTGGGYEQYF.

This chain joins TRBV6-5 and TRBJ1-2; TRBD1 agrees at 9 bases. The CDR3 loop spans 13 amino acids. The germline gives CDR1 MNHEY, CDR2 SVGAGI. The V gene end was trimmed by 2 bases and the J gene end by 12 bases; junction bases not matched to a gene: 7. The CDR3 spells CASSYDDRGGHTF. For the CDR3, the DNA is TGTGCCAGCAGTTACGACGACAGGGGGGGCCACACCTTC.

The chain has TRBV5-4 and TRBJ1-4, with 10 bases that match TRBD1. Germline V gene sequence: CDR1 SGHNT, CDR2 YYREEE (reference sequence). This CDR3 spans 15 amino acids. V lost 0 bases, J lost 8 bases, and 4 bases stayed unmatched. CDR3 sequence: CASSLGTGGGEKLFF. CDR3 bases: TGTGCCAGCAGCTTGGGGACAGGGGGTGGAGAAAAACTGTTTTTT.

Here the CDR3 reads CASTRTGINSPLHF. CDR3 DNA sequence: TGTGCCTCTACCCGGACAGGGATAAATTCACCCCTCCACTTT. This chain links TRBV30 with TRBJ1-6, with TRBD1 identical over 8 bases. J was trimmed by 7 bases and V by 7 bases; bases with no gene match: 9. The germline gives CDR1 GTSNPN, CDR2 SVGIG (reference sequence). The CDR3 has 14 amino acids.

As DNA, the CDR3 is TGTGCCAGTAGTCCCCGGACTAGCGGGGGGGGTTCATACAATGAGCAGTTCTTC. The encoded protein is CASSPRTSGGGSYNEQFF. This chain connects TRBV19 to TRBJ2-1, with 15 bases fitting TRBD2. Germline CDR1 and CDR2: LNHDA and SQIVND (reference sequence). V was clipped by 5 bases and J by 4 bases; unmatched bases: 9. CDR3 length: 18 amino acids.

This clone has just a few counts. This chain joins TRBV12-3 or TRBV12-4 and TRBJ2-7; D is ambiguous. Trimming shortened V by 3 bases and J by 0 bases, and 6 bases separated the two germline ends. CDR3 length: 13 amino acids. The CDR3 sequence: CASSFWLSYEQYF. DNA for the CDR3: TGTGCCAGCAGTTTTTGGCTCTCCTACGAGCAGTACTTC.

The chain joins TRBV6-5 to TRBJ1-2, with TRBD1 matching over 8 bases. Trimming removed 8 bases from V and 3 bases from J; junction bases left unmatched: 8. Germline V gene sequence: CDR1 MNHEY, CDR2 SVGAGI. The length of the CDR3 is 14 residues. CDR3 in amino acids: CASHRGASDYGYTF. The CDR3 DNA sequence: TGTGCCAGCCACAGGGGGGCCTCTGACTATGGCTACACCTTC.

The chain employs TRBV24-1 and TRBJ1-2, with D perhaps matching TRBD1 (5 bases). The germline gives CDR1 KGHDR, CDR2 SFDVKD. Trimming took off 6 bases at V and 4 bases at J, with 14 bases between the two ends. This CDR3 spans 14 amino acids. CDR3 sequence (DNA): TGTGCCACCAGTTCCCCCAGGGATAGCTATGGCTACACCTTC. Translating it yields CATSSPRDSYGYTF.

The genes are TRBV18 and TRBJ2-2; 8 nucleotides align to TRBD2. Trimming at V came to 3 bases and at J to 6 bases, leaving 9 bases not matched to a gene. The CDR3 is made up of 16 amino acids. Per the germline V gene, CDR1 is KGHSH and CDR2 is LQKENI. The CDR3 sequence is CASSPRGSGSAGELFF. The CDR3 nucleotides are TGTGCCAGCTCACCCCGGGGGAGCGGGAGTGCCGGGGAGCTGTTTTTT. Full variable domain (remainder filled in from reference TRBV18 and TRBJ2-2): NAGVMQNPRHLVRRRGQEARLRCSPMKGHSHVYWYRQLPEEGLKFMVYLQKENIIDESGMPKERFSAEFPKEGPSILRIQQVVRGDSAAYFCASSPRGSGSAGELFFGEGSRLTVL.

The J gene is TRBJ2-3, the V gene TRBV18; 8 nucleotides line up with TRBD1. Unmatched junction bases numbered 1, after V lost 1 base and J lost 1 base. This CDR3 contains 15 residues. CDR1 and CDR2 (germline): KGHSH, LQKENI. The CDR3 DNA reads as TGTGCCAGCTCACCACGGACAGGGCGCACAGATACGCAGTATTTT. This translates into CASSPRTGRTDTQYF.

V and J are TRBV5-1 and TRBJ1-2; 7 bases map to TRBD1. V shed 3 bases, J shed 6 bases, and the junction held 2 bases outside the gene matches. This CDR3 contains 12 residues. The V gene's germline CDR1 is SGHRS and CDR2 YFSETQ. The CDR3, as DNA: TGCGCCAGCAGCTACCAGGGGGATGGCTACACCTTC. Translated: CASSYQGDGYTF.

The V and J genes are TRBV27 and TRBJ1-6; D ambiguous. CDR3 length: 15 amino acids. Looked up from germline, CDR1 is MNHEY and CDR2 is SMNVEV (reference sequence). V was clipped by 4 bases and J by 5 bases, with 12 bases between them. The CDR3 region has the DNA TGTGCCAGCAGTTCAAAACTCAATCATAATTCACCCCTCCACTTT. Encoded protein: CASSSKLNHNSPLHF.

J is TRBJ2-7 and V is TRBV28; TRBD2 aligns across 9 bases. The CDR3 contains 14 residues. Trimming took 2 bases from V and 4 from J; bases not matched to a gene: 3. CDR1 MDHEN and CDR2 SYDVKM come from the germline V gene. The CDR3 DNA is TGTGCCAGCAGTTTAGCGGGAGGGATGTACGAGCAGTACTTC. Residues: CASSLAGGMYEQYF.